This T cell receptor (beta chain) was found in a study of cytomegalovirus exposure and HLA in healthy donors. General study results and limits: Among donors in an Asian-associated ancestry cluster, a later analysis reportedly found fewer N-insertions than the roughly 610-donor mean. Later work found most CMV-associated TCR beta chains apparently HLA-restricted.

The PCR made use of 60 Vbeta and 13 Jbeta primers. Original processing notes: Roughly 73 million unique TCR beta chains, roughly 11 million of them shared, were counted by a later analysis. The method was immunoSEQ multiplex PCR; TCRdb's version includes in-frame clones alone and lacks a portion of them. Clone size and the V and J calls come from that table; the DNA yielded D and trimming. The table includes 120,000 to 150,000 clones, about 79% detected once. Turning to this clone: The antigen is unknown.

The source of this sequence is a male donor in good health and CMV-seronegative. The specimen sequenced was PBMCs.

The CDR3 nucleotides are TGTGCCAGCAGCTTAGCACAGGGGGCTAACTATGGCTACACCTTC. As protein: CASSLAQGANYGYTF. The rearrangement links TRBV7-2 to TRBJ1-2; 8 positions agree with TRBD1. Unmatched junction bases numbered 0, after V lost 0 bases and J lost 0 bases. CDR1 and CDR2 from the germline V gene are SGHTA and FQGNSA. The CDR3 contains 15 residues.